The clone carrying this T cell receptor (beta chain) was counted ten times or more. These data are taken from a study of neurological immune-mediated disorders. TCRdb analysed the 5' RACE reads with MiXCR anew, one entry per CDR3 protein. The sample holds tens of thousands of distinct CDR3 sequences, around 7.8% seen once. The CDR3 extends over 15 amino acids. V dropped 4 bases and J dropped 9; count of bases not matched to a gene: 8. The V gene's germline CDR1 is ENHRY and CDR2 SYGVKD. This TCR came from a woman in her forties in good health. The V call is TRBV10-3, the J call TRBJ2-1; 11 bases are a match to TRBD2. Input material: PBMCs. DNA of the CDR3: TGTGCCATCAGTGTAGCTAGCGGGAGGCAAAGTGAGCAGTTCTTC. Translating it yields CAISVASGRQSEQFF.